The entry below describes one TCR beta chain. The sample belongs to a study of T cells after yellow fever vaccination. MiXCR was run by TCRdb on the 5' RACE reads, yielding one entry per CDR3 protein. The repertoire holds some 300,000 distinct CDR3 sequences, approximately 10% seen once, with 3% to 4% in the top ten. V was shortened by 2 bases and J by 6 bases, with 9 bases between the two germline ends. The V gene's germline CDR1 is MGHDK and CDR2 SYGVNS. The CDR3 has 13 residues. The sample was CD4+ T cells sorted from PBMCs, taken 5 days after the yellow fever booster vaccination. The receptor comes from a young man who received the YFV17D yellow fever vaccine. This chain links TRBV25-1 with TRBJ2-3; TRBD2 might be the D (5 bases). The CDR3 DNA sequence: TGTGCCAGCAGTGAAGCGGGCATCGATACGCAGTATTTT. It specifies CASSEAGIDTQYF.